This entry lists 21 T cell receptor beta chains sequenced from one sample in a study of tumor-infiltrating lymphocytes in glioblastoma multiforme. Multiple V-beta primers and a C-beta primer amplified TCRB from RNA. TCRdb re-called the multiplex PCR reads through MiXCR, storing one row per CDR3 protein. The sample consists of about 15,000 distinct CDR3 sequences, roughly 71% of them appearing once. Sequenced sample: brain tumor tissue. Receptors originate from a male donor with glioblastoma.

Details on this clonotype: An end of the junction does not agree with germline; a read error may underlie this. CDR3 DNA sequence: TGCAGAGCTGTGGGCCGCTCCTACAATGAGCAGTTCTTT. Residues: CRAVGRSYNEQFF. This chain links TRBV20-1 with TRBJ2-1; D is undetermined. The germline CDR1 and CDR2 sequences are DFQATT and SNEGSKA (reference sequence). This CDR3 region has 13 residues.

The genes are TRBV19 and TRBJ2-2, with D perhaps TRBD1 (5 bases). The germline V gene has CDR1 LNHDA and CDR2 SQIVND (reference sequence). The CDR3 totals 13 residues. V was trimmed by 10 bases and J by 0 bases, leaving 9 bases between them. The CDR3 bases are TGTGCCACCCCGGACACGAACACCGGGGAGCTGTTTTTT. It specifies CATPDTNTGELFF.

In regard to this clonotype: This CDR3 fails to terminate in the conserved phenylalanine or tryptophan, so it likely reflects a read error. The chain recombines TRBV11-2 with TRBJ2-1; perhaps TRBD2 as D (6 bases). Germline V lookup: CDR1 SGHAT, CDR2 FQNNGV. The CDR3 extends over 16 amino acids. Trimming pared 0 bases from V and 0 bases from J, leaving 9 bases between. This CDR3 is CASSLDLADSYNEQFL. DNA of the CDR3: TGTGCCAGCAGCTTAGATTTAGCGGACTCCTACAATGAGCAGTTCCTC.

As for this clonotype: Without the conserved terminal phenylalanine or tryptophan, this CDR3 likely stems from a read error. The rearrangement joins TRBV11-2 to TRBJ2-1; 7 bases are a match to TRBD2. Germline assignment: CDR1 SGHAT and CDR2 FQNNGV. The CDR3 is 14 residues long. CDR3 coding DNA: TGTGTCAGCAGCCCCCTTGCGGGAGAGGCAGAGCAGTTCTAC. Translating gives CVSSPLAGEAEQFY.

The rearrangement uses TRBV6-5 and TRBJ2-1; D possibly corresponds to TRBD1 (6 bases). The CDR3 loop spans 15 amino acids. Per germline, CDR1 MNHEY and CDR2 SVGAGI. Trimming pared 2 bases from V and 0 bases from J, leaving 8 bases between. Here the CDR3 DNA reads TGTGCCAGCAGTTACACAGGGAGCTCCTACAATGAGCAGTTCTTC. This sequence encodes CASSYTGSSYNEQFF.

This chain uses TRBV12-3 or TRBV12-4 with TRBJ2-1, with 13 bases aligning to TRBD2. This CDR3 region has 15 residues. V trimming: 5 bases; J trimming: 7 bases; junction bases outside the gene matches: 5. The CDR3 reads CASSDTSGRGNEQFF. DNA for the CDR3: TGTGCCAGCAGTGATACTAGCGGGAGGGGGAATGAGCAGTTCTTC.

In regard to this clonotype: Mismatch with germline at one junction end may stem from a read error. The chain combines TRBV11-2 with TRBJ2-1; no clear D. Germline values: CDR1 SGHAT, CDR2 FQNNGV. The CDR3 has 18 residues. The CDR3 sequence is CDSSLVPGRKGSYNEQFF. The CDR3 DNA is TGTGACAGCAGCTTAGTTCCTGGCAGGAAGGGTTCCTACAATGAGCAGTTCTTC.

The genes are TRBV4-3 and TRBJ2-3, with 12 bases matching TRBD2. Germline V gene data show CDR1 as LGHNA and CDR2 as YSLEER. The CDR3 contains 18 residues. Unmatched junction bases numbered 12, after V lost 0 bases and J lost 8 bases. The CDR3 is CASSQDLRLAGGPGTQYF. In DNA form, the CDR3 reads TGCGCCAGCAGCCAAGATTTGCGGCTAGCGGGAGGGCCCGGTACGCAGTATTTT.

This chain connects TRBV11-2 to TRBJ2-3; 11 bases fit TRBD2. This CDR3 has 19 residues. With V trimmed by 4 bases and J by 0 bases, 12 bases remained unmatched. From germline, CDR1 is SGHAT and CDR2 FQNNGV. The CDR3 region has the DNA TGTGCCAGCAGCTCCCTAGCGGGGGGTTTCGTCTTTAGCACAGATACGCAGTATTTT. Translating it yields CASSSLAGGFVFSTDTQYF.

Concerning this clonotype: One junction end disagrees with the germline gene, perhaps due to a read error. The chain has TRBV20-1 and TRBJ2-3; 8 nucleotides line up with TRBD2. The CDR3 is made up of 14 amino acids. Germline V lookup: CDR1 DFQATT, CDR2 SNEGSKA (reference sequence). In DNA, the CDR3 is TGTAGTGCTAGAAAGACGGGGGGGTTGGATATGCAGTATTTT. It specifies CSARKTGGLDMQYF.

This clonotype is a singleton in its sample. An end of the junction differs from the germline gene, which may be a read error. This chain joins TRBV11-1 and TRBJ2-3, with D possibly matching TRBD2 (7 bases). Germline assignment: CDR1 SGHAT and CDR2 FQDESV (reference sequence). This CDR3 is 16 amino acids long. This CDR3 is CVSSLGLVGGTNTQYF. DNA for the CDR3: TGTGTCAGCAGCTTAGGACTAGTGGGGGGCACAAATACGCAGTATTTT.

About this clonotype: At one boundary the junction diverges from the germline segment, which might be a read error. J is TRBJ1-5 and V is TRBV6-1; the D gene is possibly TRBD1 (5 bases). CDR1 and CDR2 (germline): MNHNS, SASEGT. The CDR3 is 12 amino acids. The CDR3 is CVSSRGTQPQHF. In DNA form, the CDR3 reads TGTGTCAGCAGTAGAGGGACTCAGCCCCAGCATTTT.

This chain links TRBV29-1 with TRBJ2-1; D not certain. Trimming shortened V by 4 bases and J by 6 bases, and 10 bases separated the two germline ends. Germline V gene lookup returns CDR1 SQVTM and CDR2 ANQGSEA. The CDR3 extends over 12 amino acids. The CDR3 spells CSVGQQANEQFF. CDR3 DNA: TGCAGCGTTGGTCAGCAGGCCAATGAGCAGTTCTTC.

The rearrangement links TRBV28 to TRBJ2-1; no firm D call. The CDR3 totals 13 residues. V dropped 3 bases and J dropped 9 bases, with 12 bases sitting between them. Germline V CDR1 and CDR2: MDHEN, SYDVKM. In nucleotides, the CDR3 is TGTGCCAGCAGTTTCGATCAAATCCGTGAGCAGTTCTTC. Its translation is CASSFDQIREQFF.

The chain combines TRBV11-3 with TRBJ2-2; TRBD1 is a possible D gene (5 bases). V gave up 5 bases and J gave up 1 base, with 5 bases separating them. CDR1 SGHNT and CDR2 YENEEA come from the germline V gene. The CDR3 consists of 13 residues. The CDR3 nucleotides are TGTGCCAGCAGCCAGGGGAACACCGGGGAGCTGTTTTTT. Protein product: CASSQGNTGELFF.

V gene TRBV29-1 combines with J gene TRBJ2-7, with D possibly TRBD2 on 6 matching bases. Germline V CDR1 and CDR2: SQVTM, ANQGSEA. Trimming shortened V by 7 bases and J by 2 bases, and 15 bases separated the two germline ends. The CDR3 spans 13 residues. The CDR3 protein is CSGGGDPPYEQYF. The CDR3 DNA reads TGCAGCGGGGGCGGGGACCCTCCCTACGAGCAGTACTTC.

The genes are TRBV10-3 and TRBJ1-2; D remains ambiguous. V was clipped by 3 bases and J by 8 bases, with 19 bases between them. This CDR3 comprises 15 residues. The germline CDR1 and CDR2 sequences are ENHRY and SYGVKD. The CDR3 protein is CAISENVSENRGYTF. The CDR3 DNA sequence: TGTGCCATCAGTGAAAATGTCTCAGAAAATCGGGGCTACACCTTC.

In this sample, this clonotype turned up once. The junction shows a germline mismatch at one end, possibly a read error. The genes are TRBV20-1 and TRBJ2-3; TRBD2 agrees at 15 bases. This CDR3 comprises 20 residues. Germline V lookup: CDR1 DFQATT, CDR2 SNEGSKA (reference sequence). CDR3 region: CGASRPGLAGGPSCTDTQYF. For the CDR3, the DNA is TGCGGTGCTAGTCGCCCCGGACTAGCGGGAGGGCCCAGTTGCACAGATACGCAGTATTTT.

Note on this clonotype: Just one base apart from a much larger clone, this may be a read error. This rearrangement joins TRBV11-2 to TRBJ2-2; D is undetermined. Trimming removed 0 bases from V and 4 bases from J, with 6 bases in between. The CDR3 covers 14 residues. The germline V gene has CDR1 SGHAT and CDR2 FQNNGV. CDR3 sequence reads: CASSLDFVTGELFF. CDR3 sequence (DNA): TGTGCCAGCAGCTTAGATTTCGTCACCGGGGAGCTGTTTTTT.

The J gene is TRBJ1-5, the V gene TRBV6-1; D may be TRBD1 (5 bases). V was trimmed by 3 bases and J by 4 bases, leaving 13 bases between them. The CDR3 sequence is 15 residues long. The V gene's germline CDR1 is MNHNS and CDR2 SASEGT. CDR3: CASSDFWTSNQPQHF. CDR3 bases: TGTGCCAGCAGTGATTTTTGGACAAGTAATCAGCCCCAGCATTTT.

A remark on this clonotype: The conserved phenylalanine or tryptophan normally closing the CDR3 is absent here, so this likely arose from a read error. In nucleotides, the CDR3 is TGTGCCAGCAGTTTATCCGAGGGGGCAGGCACCGTGGAGCTGTTTCTT. It is translated as CASSLSEGAGTVELFL. This chain links TRBV28 with TRBJ2-2, with TRBD1 matching over 7 bases. This CDR3 has 16 residues. Germline V gives CDR1 MDHEN, CDR2 SYDVKM.